The 2 T cell receptor beta chains below all came from one sample that was sequenced in a study of T cells in Graves' hyperthyroidism and ophthalmopathy. Using RNA transcripts as the source, TCR beta CDR3 regions were amplified. TCR CDR3 underwent first-round RT-PCR with the HTBI primer set. TCRdb passed the multiplex PCR reads through MiXCR, listing each CDR3 protein once. Of around 300,000 distinct CDR3 sequences in the sample, around 14% were seen once. Sequencing input: blood. The origin of the receptors is a woman aged 25 to 45 with Graves' hyperthyroidism.

This clonotype was recorded at least ten times. This chain links TRBV28 with TRBJ2-1, with D perhaps TRBD2 (6 bases). V was trimmed by 5 bases and J by 7 bases, leaving 12 bases between them. The CDR3 contains 13 residues. CDR1 and CDR2 (germline): MDHEN, SYDVKM. CDR3 amino acids: CASSPAGGNEQFF. The CDR3 DNA is TGTGCCAGCAGTCCCGCCGGGGGTAATGAGCAGTTCTTC.

This clonotype was picked up many times. This sequence joins TRBV28 and TRBJ2-1; D gene uncertain. The CDR3 consists of 11 residues. Germline V gene sequence: CDR1 MDHEN, CDR2 SYDVKM. Trimming cost V 5 bases and J 6 bases, with 5 bases left between them. CDR3 residues: CASSEPNEQFF. The DNA for the CDR3 is TGTGCCAGCAGTGAACCCAATGAGCAGTTCTTC.